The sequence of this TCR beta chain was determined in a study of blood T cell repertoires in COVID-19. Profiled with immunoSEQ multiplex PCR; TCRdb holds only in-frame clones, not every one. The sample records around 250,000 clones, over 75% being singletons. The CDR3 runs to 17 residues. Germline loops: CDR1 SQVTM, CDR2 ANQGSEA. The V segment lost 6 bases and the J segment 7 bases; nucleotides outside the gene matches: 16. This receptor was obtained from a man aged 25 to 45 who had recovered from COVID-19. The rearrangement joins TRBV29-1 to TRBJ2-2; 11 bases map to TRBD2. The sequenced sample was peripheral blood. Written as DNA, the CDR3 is TGCAGCGTGGAGGGGAGCGGGACTAGCGGTTCGGTCGGGGAGCTGTTTTTT. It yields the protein CSVEGSGTSGSVGELFF.